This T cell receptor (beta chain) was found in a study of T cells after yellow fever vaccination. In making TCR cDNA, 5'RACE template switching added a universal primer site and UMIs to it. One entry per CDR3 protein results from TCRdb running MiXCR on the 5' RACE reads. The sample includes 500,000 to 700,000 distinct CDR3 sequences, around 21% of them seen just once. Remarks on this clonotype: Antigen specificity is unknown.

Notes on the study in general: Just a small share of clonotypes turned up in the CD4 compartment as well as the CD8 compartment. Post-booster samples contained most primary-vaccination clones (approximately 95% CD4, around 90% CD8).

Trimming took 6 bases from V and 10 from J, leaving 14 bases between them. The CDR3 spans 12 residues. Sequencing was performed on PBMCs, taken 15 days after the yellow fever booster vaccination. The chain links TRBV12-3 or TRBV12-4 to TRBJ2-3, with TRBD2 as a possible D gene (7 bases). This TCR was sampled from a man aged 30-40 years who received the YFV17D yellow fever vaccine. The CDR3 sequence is CASRGGVEAQYF. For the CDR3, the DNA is TGTGCCAGCAGAGGGGGGGTTGAGGCGCAGTATTTT.